This T cell receptor beta chain stems from a study of blood T cell repertoires in COVID-19. About the study: Whether acute or convalescent, the COVID-19 samples came from the United States, Italy and Spain. T cells, B-cell-depleted T cells, or PBMCs provided the cDNA or gDNA that served as material.

Source study methods: The assay estimated nucleated cells by amplifying reference gene primers. Measured with immunoSEQ multiplex PCR; TCRdb has only the in-frame clones, and not every one. The V and J calls and clone size come from that table; D and trimming were worked out from the DNA. Here the sample spans about 150,000 clones, approximately 90% being singletons. V lost 0 bases and J lost 0, with 14 bases in between. Germline V lookup: CDR1 MGHRA, CDR2 YSYEKL. The CDR3 totals 18 residues. The sequence derives from a human donor in a cohort sampled during active COVID-19. Material: peripheral blood. The J gene is TRBJ1-4, the V gene TRBV4-1; D perhaps matches TRBD1 (6 bases). CDR3 DNA sequence: TGCGCCAGCAGCCAAGATCTCCGGGGGGCGGCAACTAATGAAAAACTGTTTTTT. Its protein is CASSQDLRGAATNEKLFF.